Listed below are T cell receptor beta chains from one sample, sequenced in a study of long-term antiretroviral therapy in people with HIV. Libraries were prepared by immunoSEQ multiplex PCR; TCRdb keeps only in-frame clonotypes and omits some of them. The sample holds about 25,000 clones, 81% seen once. Here the sequenced sample was unsorted PBMCs, taken at the start of antiretroviral therapy, before treatment. The origin of the receptors is a young woman with HIV. CDR3s include the opening cysteine and the closing phenylalanine or tryptophan. Each record gives: D gene, J gene, V gene, clone size, CDR3 DNA, CDR3 protein. A D gene is named only where the DNA matches it firmly. Rows may omit the clone size; those that give it use once, few, many or a size class.

d_gene: TRBD2; j_gene: TRBJ2-3; v_gene: TRBV28; abundance: -; CDR3nt: TGTGCCAGCAGTTTACTAGCGGGAGAGGCAGATACGCAGTATTTT; CDR3aa: CASSLLAGEADTQYF
d_gene: TRBD1; j_gene: TRBJ1-2; v_gene: TRBV29-1; abundance: -; CDR3nt: TGCAGCGTCGGAGACAGGGGGAGGTTAAATGGCTACACCTTC; CDR3aa: CSVGDRGRLNGYTF
d_gene: -; j_gene: TRBJ2-3; v_gene: TRBV5-1; abundance: -; CDR3nt: TGCGCCAGCAGCTTGGACAATACAGCTACGCAGTATTTT; CDR3aa: CASSLDNTATQYF
d_gene: -; j_gene: TRBJ2-7; v_gene: TRBV28; abundance: -; CDR3nt: TGTGCCACCGGACTGGGTGGAGGCGAGCAGTACTTC; CDR3aa: CATGLGGGEQYF
d_gene: -; j_gene: TRBJ1-1; v_gene: TRBV6-4; abundance: -; CDR3nt: TGTGCCAGCAGTGCTATCCGCTGTGAAGCTTTCTTT; CDR3aa: CASSAIRCEAFF
d_gene: TRBD1; j_gene: TRBJ2-3; v_gene: TRBV7-8; abundance: once; CDR3nt: TGTGCCAGCAGCATAGGAAGGTTCAGGGGGCGCATAGATACGCAGTATTTT; CDR3aa: CASSIGRFRGRIDTQYF
d_gene: -; j_gene: TRBJ1-4; v_gene: TRBV7-2; abundance: -; CDR3nt: TGTGCCAGCAGCTTACACTTCGTAGGGGAGGATGAAAAACTGTTTTTT; CDR3aa: CASSLHFVGEDEKLFF
d_gene: TRBD1; j_gene: TRBJ1-1; v_gene: TRBV11-1; abundance: -; CDR3nt: TGTGCCAGCAGCTTGACAGGGCTCACTGAAGCTTTCTTT; CDR3aa: CASSLTGLTEAFF
d_gene: TRBD2; j_gene: TRBJ2-1; v_gene: TRBV5-1; abundance: -; CDR3nt: TGCGCCAGCAGCTCCAATGGACTAGCGGGAGTGAACAATGAGCAGTTCTTC; CDR3aa: CASSSNGLAGVNNEQFF
d_gene: -; j_gene: TRBJ1-5; v_gene: TRBV27; abundance: -; CDR3nt: TGTGCCAGCAGTACTTCTACCACACCGACAGGGCCCCAGCATTTT; CDR3aa: CASSTSTTPTGPQHF
d_gene: -; j_gene: TRBJ2-7; v_gene: TRBV10-3; abundance: -; CDR3nt: TGTGCCATCAGCCTGGGGAGGACACTCTCCTACGAGCAGTACTTC; CDR3aa: CAISLGRTLSYEQYF
d_gene: -; j_gene: TRBJ1-3; v_gene: TRBV11-2; abundance: -; CDR3nt: TGTGCCAGCAGCTTGGGCAAGGGGTCCGGAAACACCATATATTTT; CDR3aa: CASSLGKGSGNTIYF
d_gene: TRBD1; j_gene: TRBJ2-7; v_gene: TRBV28; abundance: -; CDR3nt: TGTGCCAGCAGTCACACCGGGACAGGGAGATACGAGCAGTACTTC; CDR3aa: CASSHTGTGRYEQYF
d_gene: -; j_gene: TRBJ2-5; v_gene: TRBV7-9; abundance: -; CDR3nt: TGTGCCAGCAGCTTAGTTTCTGGGACTTGGCAAGAGACCCAGTACTTC; CDR3aa: CASSLVSGTWQETQYF
d_gene: TRBD1; j_gene: TRBJ2-7; v_gene: TRBV10-3; abundance: -; CDR3nt: TGTGCCATCAGTGAGTCCAGAGCCGGGACAGTCACCTACGAGCAGTACTTC; CDR3aa: CAISESRAGTVTYEQYF
d_gene: TRBD1; j_gene: TRBJ1-1; v_gene: TRBV9; abundance: -; CDR3nt: TGTGCCAGCAGCTATTCCGACAGGGTTGGCGCTTTCTTT; CDR3aa: CASSYSDRVGAFF
d_gene: -; j_gene: TRBJ1-5; v_gene: TRBV6-1; abundance: -; CDR3nt: TGTGCCAGCAGTGAAAACGATGCTCAGCCCCAGCATTTT; CDR3aa: CASSENDAQPQHF
d_gene: -; j_gene: TRBJ1-2; v_gene: TRBV5-1; abundance: -; CDR3nt: TGCGCCAGCAGCAGATCAGGAGAAGACTATGGCTACACCTTC; CDR3aa: CASSRSGEDYGYTF
d_gene: TRBD2; j_gene: TRBJ2-5; v_gene: TRBV9; abundance: -; CDR3nt: TGTGCCAGCAGCCGATACGGGGGGGTATCAGAGACCCAGTACTTC; CDR3aa: CASSRYGGVSETQYF
d_gene: -; j_gene: TRBJ2-1; v_gene: TRBV5-1; abundance: -; CDR3nt: TGCGCCAGCAGCTTGGGGGAGGACGGCGAGCAGTTCTTC; CDR3aa: CASSLGEDGEQFF
d_gene: -; j_gene: TRBJ2-3; v_gene: TRBV4-3; abundance: -; CDR3nt: TGCGCCAGCAGCCGGGGTTCGCCAGATACGCAGTATTTT; CDR3aa: CASSRGSPDTQYF
d_gene: TRBD2; j_gene: TRBJ2-7; v_gene: TRBV9; abundance: once; CDR3nt: TGTGCCAGCAGCGTTCATAGCGGGGGGCCGCGGGACGAGCAGTACTTC; CDR3aa: CASSVHSGGPRDEQYF
d_gene: TRBD1; j_gene: TRBJ2-7; v_gene: TRBV25-1; abundance: -; CDR3nt: TGTGCCAGGTCGACAGGGGCGAAGGACTACGAGCAGTACTTC; CDR3aa: CARSTGAKDYEQYF
d_gene: -; j_gene: TRBJ1-1; v_gene: TRBV5-8; abundance: few; CDR3nt: TGTGCCAGCAGCCCCAACTGGGGAGGGGACACTGAAGCTTTCTTT; CDR3aa: CASSPNWGGDTEAFF
d_gene: -; j_gene: TRBJ1-5; v_gene: TRBV6-6; abundance: -; CDR3nt: TGTGCCAGCAGTTACTCCCAACTAAATCAGCCCCAGCATTTT; CDR3aa: CASSYSQLNQPQHF
d_gene: TRBD1; j_gene: TRBJ1-1; v_gene: TRBV7-3; abundance: -; CDR3nt: TGTGCCAGCAGGTCAGGGGGCCAGAGAGTGAACACTGAAGCTTTCTTT; CDR3aa: CASRSGGQRVNTEAFF
d_gene: -; j_gene: TRBJ2-7; v_gene: TRBV5-8; abundance: -; CDR3nt: TGTGCCAGCAGCAACCGACCCCGGACAGCCGCGAACTTC; CDR3aa: CASSNRPRTAANF
d_gene: -; j_gene: TRBJ2-5; v_gene: TRBV7-9; abundance: -; CDR3nt: TGTGCCAGCCAAGGACAGAACCAAGAGACCCAGTACTTC; CDR3aa: CASQGQNQETQYF
d_gene: -; j_gene: TRBJ1-5; v_gene: TRBV5-8; abundance: -; CDR3nt: TGTGCCAGCAGCTGGGGACCAGGGGTGGATCAGCCCCAGCATTTT; CDR3aa: CASSWGPGVDQPQHF
d_gene: TRBD1; j_gene: TRBJ1-5; v_gene: TRBV15; abundance: -; CDR3nt: TGTGCCACCAGCACCGGGACAGGGGATCAGCCCCAGCATTTT; CDR3aa: CATSTGTGDQPQHF
d_gene: -; j_gene: TRBJ1-2; v_gene: TRBV6-6; abundance: -; CDR3nt: TGTGCCAGCAGTTACTCGAGGGACATAACTAACTATGGCTACACCTTC; CDR3aa: CASSYSRDITNYGYTF
d_gene: -; j_gene: TRBJ1-4; v_gene: TRBV5-1; abundance: -; CDR3nt: TGCGCCAGCAGCTTAGGGACCCTGCCTAGTGGTGAAAAACTGTTTTTT; CDR3aa: CASSLGTLPSGEKLFF
d_gene: TRBD1; j_gene: TRBJ1-1; v_gene: TRBV27; abundance: -; CDR3nt: TGTGCCAGCAGTTTTCGCGTCCCGGACAGGTACACTGAAGCTTTCTTT; CDR3aa: CASSFRVPDRYTEAFF
d_gene: TRBD2; j_gene: TRBJ2-7; v_gene: TRBV2; abundance: once; CDR3nt: TGTGCCAGCAGTGAAGGTGGGGTAGCGGGAGTACACGAGCAGTACTTC; CDR3aa: CASSEGGVAGVHEQYF
d_gene: -; j_gene: TRBJ2-2; v_gene: TRBV7-9; abundance: -; CDR3nt: TGTGCCAGCGGGAATACGAACACCGGGGAGCTGTTTTTT; CDR3aa: CASGNTNTGELFF
d_gene: TRBD1; j_gene: TRBJ1-1; v_gene: TRBV27; abundance: -; CDR3nt: TGTGCCAGCAGCCATAATACAGGGGGCACTGAAGCTTTCTTT; CDR3aa: CASSHNTGGTEAFF
d_gene: TRBD2; j_gene: TRBJ2-3; v_gene: TRBV7-9; abundance: -; CDR3nt: TGTGCCAGCAGCTTAGGGTCGACTAGCGGGGTTGAAACAGATACGCAGTATTTT; CDR3aa: CASSLGSTSGVETDTQYF
d_gene: TRBD1; j_gene: TRBJ2-7; v_gene: TRBV10-3; abundance: -; CDR3nt: TGTGCCATCAGTGACCGGGACAGGTGGGAGCAGTACTTC; CDR3aa: CAISDRDRWEQYF
d_gene: -; j_gene: TRBJ1-5; v_gene: TRBV5-1; abundance: -; CDR3nt: TGCGCCAGCAGCTTGGCGGGAGATAATCAGCCCCAGCATTTT; CDR3aa: CASSLAGDNQPQHF
d_gene: -; j_gene: TRBJ2-2; v_gene: TRBV7-3; abundance: -; CDR3nt: TGTGCCAGCAGCTCCGCGTTATCTGGGGAGCTGTTTTTT; CDR3aa: CASSSALSGELFF
d_gene: -; j_gene: TRBJ2-4; v_gene: TRBV27; abundance: -; CDR3nt: TGTGCCAGCAGTTCATACCGGGACAGGAGCCTAGCGGGGTCCATTCAGTACTTC; CDR3aa: CASSSYRDRSLAGSIQYF
d_gene: -; j_gene: TRBJ2-1; v_gene: TRBV20-1; abundance: -; CDR3nt: TGCAGTGCTTACGTGGTCAATGAGCAGTTCTTC; CDR3aa: CSAYVVNEQFF
d_gene: -; j_gene: TRBJ2-5; v_gene: TRBV7-9; abundance: -; CDR3nt: TGTGCCAGCAGCTCACGCCCAGAGACCCAGTACTTC; CDR3aa: CASSSRPETQYF
d_gene: TRBD1; j_gene: TRBJ1-2; v_gene: TRBV30; abundance: -; CDR3nt: TGTGCCTGGAGTGTATCCCGGACAGGGATCCCTCGTGGCTACACCTTC; CDR3aa: CAWSVSRTGIPRGYTF
d_gene: -; j_gene: TRBJ2-7; v_gene: TRBV29-1; abundance: -; CDR3nt: TGCAGCGTTGGAGAGGACTACGAGCAGTACTTC; CDR3aa: CSVGEDYEQYF
d_gene: TRBD1; j_gene: TRBJ1-5; v_gene: TRBV28; abundance: few; CDR3nt: TGTGCCAGCCGACCGGGACAGGGAAGCAATCAGCCCCAGCATTTT; CDR3aa: CASRPGQGSNQPQHF
d_gene: -; j_gene: TRBJ2-7; v_gene: TRBV27; abundance: -; CDR3nt: TGTGCCAGCAGCACCTCCGGGGCAACCTACGAGCAGTACTTC; CDR3aa: CASSTSGATYEQYF
d_gene: -; j_gene: TRBJ1-1; v_gene: TRBV2; abundance: few; CDR3nt: TGTGCCAGCAGTGCTGACAAGAACACTGAAGCTTTCTTT; CDR3aa: CASSADKNTEAFF
d_gene: -; j_gene: TRBJ2-7; v_gene: TRBV4-3; abundance: -; CDR3nt: TGCGCCAGCAGCCAAGCAGCTTCTTTTAGGGCCTACGAGCAGTACTTC; CDR3aa: CASSQAASFRAYEQYF
d_gene: -; j_gene: TRBJ1-1; v_gene: TRBV18; abundance: few; CDR3nt: TGTGCCAGCTCACCGGACAGCCTGAACACTGAAGCTTTCTTT; CDR3aa: CASSPDSLNTEAFF
d_gene: -; j_gene: TRBJ1-5; v_gene: TRBV6-5; abundance: few; CDR3nt: TGTGCCAGCAGTTACTCACAGCGCAATCAGCCCCAGCATTTT; CDR3aa: CASSYSQRNQPQHF
d_gene: TRBD1; j_gene: TRBJ2-2; v_gene: TRBV9; abundance: -; CDR3nt: TGTGCCAGCAGCGACCGACAGGGCTTGAACACCGGGGAGCTGTTTTTT; CDR3aa: CASSDRQGLNTGELFF
d_gene: -; j_gene: TRBJ1-1; v_gene: TRBV6-5; abundance: -; CDR3nt: TGTGCCAGCAGTTACTTAAGGGCGGACGGGGCTTTCTTT; CDR3aa: CASSYLRADGAFF
d_gene: -; j_gene: TRBJ1-1; v_gene: TRBV7-9; abundance: -; CDR3nt: TGTGCCAGCAGCCCCGGGACGGAGAACACTGAAGCTTTCTTT; CDR3aa: CASSPGTENTEAFF
d_gene: -; j_gene: TRBJ1-6; v_gene: TRBV6-6; abundance: -; CDR3nt: TGTGCCAGCAGTTCCCCCGAGAATTCACCCCTCCACTTT; CDR3aa: CASSSPENSPLHF
d_gene: -; j_gene: TRBJ1-1; v_gene: TRBV29-1; abundance: once; CDR3nt: TGCAGCGGACAGAACACTGAAGCTTTCTTT; CDR3aa: CSGQNTEAFF
d_gene: -; j_gene: TRBJ2-5; v_gene: TRBV7-2; abundance: -; CDR3nt: TGTGCCAGCAGCTTGATGCTACAAGAGACCCAGTACTTC; CDR3aa: CASSLMLQETQYF